Presented here are 4 T cell receptor beta chains from one specimen sequenced in a study of cytomegalovirus exposure and HLA in healthy donors. A multiplex PCR was run with 60 Vbeta primers and 13 Jbeta primers. Clones were read by immunoSEQ multiplex PCR, and TCRdb kept only the in-frame ones, dropping some. In the table there are roughly 200,000 clones, around 87% of which are singletons. The sequencing sample was made of PBMCs. The source is a man aged 25-45 years in good health and CMV-seronegative.

J is TRBJ1-5 and V is TRBV7-2; D might be TRBD1 (5 bases). CDR1 is SGHTA and CDR2 is FQGNSA in the germline V gene. The CDR3 totals 15 residues. V was clipped by 3 bases and J by 3 bases, with 12 bases between them. The CDR3: CASSFQGFPNQPQHF. For the CDR3, the DNA is TGTGCCAGCAGCTTCCAGGGTTTTCCCAATCAGCCCCAGCATTTT.

The genes are TRBV5-1 and TRBJ2-3; 8 bases line up with TRBD1. Per germline, CDR1 SGHRS and CDR2 YFSETQ. This CDR3 comprises 16 residues. Trimming cost V 0 bases and J 7 bases; bases outside gene matches: 10. The CDR3 region has the DNA TGCGCCAGCAGCTTGGCCGGACAGGGCCCGGTGAATACGCAGTATTTT. Its protein product is CASSLAGQGPVNTQYF.

The genes are TRBV2 and TRBJ2-7; 8 nucleotides agree with TRBD2. Germline V gene sequence: CDR1 SNHLY, CDR2 FYNNEI. Trimming cost V 3 bases and J 3 bases; bases outside gene matches: 4. The CDR3 is 14 amino acids. CDR3 sequence: CASSDLAGNYEQYF. The CDR3 region has the DNA TGTGCCAGCAGTGATCTAGCGGGTAACTACGAGCAGTACTTC.

The V gene is TRBV5-6, the J gene TRBJ2-1, with D perhaps matching TRBD1 (6 bases). Germline loops: CDR1 SGHDT, CDR2 YYEEEE. The V gene lost 2 bases and the J gene lost 6 bases, with 15 bases spanning the gap. This CDR3 contains 15 residues. This chain's CDR3 is CASSFRDRLFNEQFF. The CDR3, as DNA: TGTGCCAGCAGCTTCCGTGACAGGCTCTTCAATGAGCAGTTCTTC.